A selection of T cell receptor beta chains follows, all from one sample in a study of cytotoxic CD8 clonotypes in ibrutinib-treated CLL. Method: immunoSEQ multiplex PCR; TCRdb's copy keeps in-frame clones and lacks some. The repertoire consists of fewer than 25,000 clones, with around 75% occurring once and the leading ten covering 25% to 30%. Sequenced here: PBMCs, sampled after 24 months of ibrutinib treatment. Receptors were obtained from a human donor with chronic lymphocytic leukemia. Both conserved end residues are trimmed from each CDR3. Some rows have no size entry. The others give once, few or many, or a class for an expanded clone.

cdr3_length,j_call,clone_size,v_call,cdr3_aa
12,TRBJ2-7,NA,TRBV5-4,ASSAPLAGNEQY
13,TRBJ2-5,NA,TRBV18,ASSPPYPSGETQY
14,TRBJ1-4,NA,TRBV5-4,ASRAGTGGFNEKLF
6,TRBJ2-3,NA,TRBV20-1,SDSTQY
13,TRBJ1-2,NA,TRBV5-1,ASSLAQGQGQGYT
13,TRBJ2-3,NA,TRBV28,ASSRRLDGTDTQY
12,TRBJ1-2,NA,TRBV29-1,SVDRTGEPYGYT
12,TRBJ2-7,NA,TRBV2,ASNPLPGRDEQY
9,TRBJ1-1,NA,TRBV29-1,SGIVGTEAF
14,TRBJ1-6,NA,TRBV4-1,ASSQDTGVRNSPLH
12,TRBJ1-1,few,TRBV2,ASSVGAANTEAF
15,TRBJ1-2,once,TRBV18,ASSFSGPAKTNYGYT
13,TRBJ1-5,NA,TRBV2,AIHREGRSNQPQH
10,TRBJ2-7,NA,TRBV2,ASMGSSYEQY
14,TRBJ2-3,few,TRBV15,ATSRGDRGRTDTQY
13,TRBJ1-3,NA,TRBV5-6,ASSKDRGPGNTIY
11,TRBJ2-1,NA,TRBV11-2,ASSFGGGNEQF
11,TRBJ1-4,few,TRBV9,ASSTALGEKLF
11,TRBJ1-2,NA,TRBV29-1,SVAASYNYGYT
12,TRBJ1-1,NA,TRBV4-1,ASTPETGVTEAF
11,TRBJ1-5,NA,TRBV5-6,ASSLQGSGPQH
13,TRBJ1-5,NA,TRBV12-5,ASGSQGYSNQPQH
14,TRBJ1-6,NA,TRBV27,ASSLFDRGEDSPLH
11,TRBJ1-2,NA,TRBV10-2,ASSEQGFYGYT
11,TRBJ2-2,NA,TRBV10-2,ASREGWIGELF
11,TRBJ1-3,few,TRBV9,ASSVDHRNTIY
10,TRBJ2-7,NA,TRBV18,ATGGTTYEQY
9,TRBJ2-7,NA,TRBV12-5,ASGLTAERD
8,TRBJ1-5,NA,TRBV19,ASQGLRQH
12,TRBJ2-5,once,TRBV19,ASSMGRYQETQY
13,TRBJ2-5,NA,TRBV7-8,ASSYRDRGGETQY
11,TRBJ2-7,NA,TRBV25-1,ASSEYEHYEQY
14,TRBJ2-7,NA,TRBV4-1,ASSQVSDSPQYEQY
15,TRBJ2-5,NA,TRBV2,ASSDPGRDGVQETQY
14,TRBJ2-7,NA,TRBV21-1,ASSKGAGTLTYEQY
11,TRBJ2-7,NA,TRBV29-1,SVEVLAGHEQY
11,TRBJ2-1,NA,TRBV6-5,ASSYGQNNEQF
12,TRBJ1-1,NA,TRBV5-4,ASSFLTGSTEAF
12,TRBJ2-6,once,TRBV29-1,SVAGISGANVLT
13,TRBJ1-1,NA,TRBV5-4,ASSNDRDVNTEAF
11,TRBJ1-5,few,TRBV6-1,ASSQDRHQPQH
13,TRBJ2-2,few,TRBV19,ASRDWTANTGELF
15,TRBJ2-3,NA,TRBV7-6,ASSLGTSGVSTDTQY
12,TRBJ2-3,NA,TRBV30,AWSRVVGTDTQY
10,TRBJ1-1,NA,TRBV11-2,ASSSSTISAF